These 9 T cell receptor beta chains came from one sample sequenced in a study of neurological immune-mediated disorders. The time point denotes: technical triplicate 3. TCRdb analysed the 5' RACE reads with MiXCR anew, one entry per CDR3 protein. The sample includes tens of thousands of distinct CDR3 sequences, around a fifth of them seen just once. The sequenced sample consisted of PBMCs. The receptors were gathered from a man between 60 and 75 years old with HTLV-1-associated myelopathy (HAM/TSP).

This clonotype occurred many times. The chain carries TRBV14 and TRBJ1-1; TRBD1 is a possible D gene (5 bases). Trimming took 6 bases from V and 1 from J, leaving 18 bases between them. The CDR3 consists of 16 residues. Germline V gene data show CDR1 as SGHDN and CDR2 as FVKESK. The CDR3 is CASSSILGLGNTEAFF. Written as DNA, the CDR3 is TGTGCCAGCAGTTCCATACTGGGACTCGGGAACACTGAAGCTTTCTTT.

This clonotype was seen ten or more times. The CDR3 loop is CASSAPGGDHQPQHF. The CDR3 nucleotides read TGTGCCAGCAGTGCCCCCGGGGGGGACCATCAGCCCCAGCATTTT. This rearrangement joins TRBV2 to TRBJ1-5, with D possibly matching TRBD1 (5 bases). V lost 4 bases to trimming and J lost 5 bases, with 15 bases between them. Germline CDR1 is SNHLY and CDR2 is FYNNEI. The CDR3 spans 15 residues.

This clonotype has ten or more counts. The chain carries TRBV27 and TRBJ2-2; TRBD1 agrees at 9 bases. The CDR3 totals 15 residues. The V segment lost 6 bases and the J segment 7 bases; nucleotides outside the gene matches: 9. Germline loops: CDR1 MNHEY, CDR2 SMNVEV (reference sequence). This chain's CDR3 is CASRLTGGANGELFF. Here the CDR3 DNA reads TGTGCCAGCAGGCTTACAGGGGGCGCCAACGGGGAGCTGTTTTTT.

This clonotype has a count of ten or more. The V and J genes are TRBV12-3 or TRBV12-4 and TRBJ1-1; the D gene is possibly TRBD1 (5 bases). CDR3 length equals 13 residues. Trimming took 7 bases from V and 6 from J, leaving 15 bases between them. The CDR3 DNA is TGTGCCAGCACCCCCGGCCGGGGGGCTGAAGCTTTCTTT. The encoded protein is CASTPGRGAEAFF.

This clonotype has a count of ten or more. V usage is TRBV20-1 and J usage is TRBJ1-2, with D hard to call. Germline V gene data show CDR1 as DFQATT and CDR2 as SNEGSKA (reference sequence). This CDR3 has 13 amino acids. The V end was cut by 5 bases, the J end by 2 bases, with 12 bases between. The CDR3 spells CSADQISNYGYTF. CDR3 sequence (DNA): TGCAGTGCTGACCAGATTTCCAACTATGGCTACACCTTC.

This clonotype was seen repeatedly, ten times or more. The chain recombines TRBV28 with TRBJ2-1, with a weak D call TRBD2 (5 bases). Trimming left V 6 bases short and J 7 bases short, with 13 bases between. Germline V lookup: CDR1 MDHEN, CDR2 SYDVKM. This CDR3 is 13 amino acids long. DNA for the CDR3: TGTGCCAGCAGGCGCGGAGGTAAGAATGAGCAGTTCTTC. Translating it yields CASRRGGKNEQFF.

The rearrangement uses TRBV6-5 and TRBJ2-1; 7 positions match TRBD2. CDR1 and CDR2 from the germline V gene are MNHEY and SVGAGI. This CDR3 has 15 amino acids. Trimming cost V 3 bases and J 6 bases; bases outside gene matches: 8. The CDR3 protein is CASSYGGSGSNEQFF. CDR3 DNA: TGTGCCAGCAGTTATGGCGGGAGCGGATCCAATGAGCAGTTCTTC.

This clonotype was seen many times. The V gene is TRBV5-6, the J gene TRBJ1-6; D is possibly TRBD1 (6 bases). The V gene lost 4 bases and the J gene lost 5 bases, with 16 bases spanning the gap. Germline CDR1 reads SGHDT; CDR2 reads YYEEEE. The CDR3 consists of 16 residues. In DNA form, the CDR3 reads TGTGCCAGCAGCCCTTCGGACAGACCCAATAATTCACCCCTCCACTTT. It codes for CASSPSDRPNNSPLHF.

The chain is built from TRBV5-1 and TRBJ1-2; tentative D call: TRBD1 (6 bases). Trimming removed 7 bases at V and 3 bases at J, with 13 bases between. The length of the CDR3 is 13 residues. The germline gives CDR1 SGHRS, CDR2 YFSETQ. The CDR3 protein is CASGVGGDYGYTF. The CDR3 coding sequence is TGCGCCAGCGGCGTGGGGGGCGACTATGGCTACACCTTC.